This T cell receptor (beta chain) was obtained from a study of blood T cell repertoires in COVID-19. In the study overall: Some COVID-19 samples were acute and others convalescent; all came from the United States, Italy and Spain.

Germline loops: CDR1 LNHDA, CDR2 SQIVND (reference sequence). The V gene end was trimmed by 5 bases and the J gene end by 6 bases; junction bases not matched to a gene: 8. This CDR3 has 16 residues. Original analysis: Amplifying reference gene primers gave estimates of nucleated cell counts. Here immunoSEQ multiplex PCR was the method, and the copy in TCRdb shows in-frame clones only, minus some. That table is the source of V, J and clone size, and D and trimming were worked out from the DNA. The data show 70,000 or so clones, about 70% seen once. This TCR was recovered from a woman in her seventies with acute or convalescent COVID-19. The V gene is TRBV19, the J gene TRBJ2-1; 12 positions agree with TRBD1. The source material was peripheral blood. This CDR3 is CASSLPGTGGRNEQFF. The CDR3 DNA sequence: TGTGCCAGTAGTCTTCCAGGGACAGGGGGCCGCAATGAGCAGTTCTTC.